The present T cell receptor beta chain was sequenced within a study of CD4+ T cells in melanoma. Notes on the study in general: A reported correlation linked neoantigen-specific CD4+ T cells to CD8+, macrophage and B cell function. Reportedly, melanoma neoantigen-specific CD4+ T cells showed varied differentiation states.

As concerns this clone: Its antigen is still unknown.

Generated by immunoSEQ multiplex PCR, the TCRdb table keeps only in-frame clones and is missing some. The data show about 140,000 clones, about nine tenths seen once. The clonotype comes from a human donor with melanoma.

CDR3 nucleotides: TGCGCCAGCAGCTCTGCCGTAGGCTCTAATTCACCCCTCCACTTT. This sequence encodes CASSSAVGSNSPLHF. The genes are TRBV5-1 and TRBJ1-6; no definite D call. The germline gives CDR1 SGHRS, CDR2 YFSETQ. This CDR3 has 15 residues. The germline V and J ends were trimmed by 3 bases and 6 bases, with 13 bases remaining between them.